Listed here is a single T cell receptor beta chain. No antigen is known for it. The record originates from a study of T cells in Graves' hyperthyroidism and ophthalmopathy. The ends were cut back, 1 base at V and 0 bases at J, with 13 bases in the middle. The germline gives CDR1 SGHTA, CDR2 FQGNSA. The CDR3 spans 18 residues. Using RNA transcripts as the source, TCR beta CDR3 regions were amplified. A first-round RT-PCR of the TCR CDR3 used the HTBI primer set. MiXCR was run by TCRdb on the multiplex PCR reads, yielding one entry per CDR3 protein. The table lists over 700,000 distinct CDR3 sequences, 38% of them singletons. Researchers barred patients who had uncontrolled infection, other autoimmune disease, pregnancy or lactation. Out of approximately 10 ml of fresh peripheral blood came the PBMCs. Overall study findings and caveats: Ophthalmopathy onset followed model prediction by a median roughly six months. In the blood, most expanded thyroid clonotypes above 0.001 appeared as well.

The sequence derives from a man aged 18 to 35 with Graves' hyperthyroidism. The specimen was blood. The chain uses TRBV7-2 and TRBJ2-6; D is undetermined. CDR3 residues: CASSLGPTGPSGANVLTF. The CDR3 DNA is TGTGCCAGCAGCTTAGGTCCCACGGGCCCCTCTGGGGCCAACGTCCTGACTTTC.